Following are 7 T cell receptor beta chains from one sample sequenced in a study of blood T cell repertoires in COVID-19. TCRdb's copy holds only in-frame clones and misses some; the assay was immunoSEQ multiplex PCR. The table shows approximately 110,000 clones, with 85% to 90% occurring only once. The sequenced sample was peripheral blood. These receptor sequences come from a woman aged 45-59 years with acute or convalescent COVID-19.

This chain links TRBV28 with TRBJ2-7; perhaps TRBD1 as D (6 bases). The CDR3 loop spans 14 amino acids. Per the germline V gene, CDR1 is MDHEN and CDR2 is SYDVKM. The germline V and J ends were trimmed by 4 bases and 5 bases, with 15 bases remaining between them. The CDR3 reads CASSSPGQSDEQYF. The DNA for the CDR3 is TGTGCCAGCAGTTCCCCGGGACAAAGTGACGAGCAGTACTTC.

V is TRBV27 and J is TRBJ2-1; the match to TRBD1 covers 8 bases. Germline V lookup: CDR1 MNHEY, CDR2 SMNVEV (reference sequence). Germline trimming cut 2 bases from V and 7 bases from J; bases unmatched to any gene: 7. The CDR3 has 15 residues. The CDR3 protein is CASSLQAGGGNEQFF. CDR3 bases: TGTGCCAGCAGTTTACAAGCAGGGGGCGGGAATGAGCAGTTCTTC.

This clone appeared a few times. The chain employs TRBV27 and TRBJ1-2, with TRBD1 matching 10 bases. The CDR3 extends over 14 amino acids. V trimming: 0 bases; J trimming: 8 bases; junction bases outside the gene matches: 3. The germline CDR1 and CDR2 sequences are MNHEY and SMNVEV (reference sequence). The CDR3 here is CASSLSTGQGGYTF. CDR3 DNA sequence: TGTGCCAGCAGTTTATCAACGGGACAGGGGGGCTACACCTTC.

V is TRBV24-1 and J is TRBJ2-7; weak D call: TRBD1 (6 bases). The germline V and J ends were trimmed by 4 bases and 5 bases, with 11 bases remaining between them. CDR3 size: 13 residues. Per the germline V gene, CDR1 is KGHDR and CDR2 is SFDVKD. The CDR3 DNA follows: TGTGCCACCAGTGACTACAGGGTTGACGAGCAGTACTTC. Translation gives CATSDYRVDEQYF.

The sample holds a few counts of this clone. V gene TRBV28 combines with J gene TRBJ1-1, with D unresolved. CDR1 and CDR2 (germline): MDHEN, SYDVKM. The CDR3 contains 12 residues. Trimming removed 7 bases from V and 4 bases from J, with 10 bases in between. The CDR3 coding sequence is TGTGCCAGCACCCCGGGTAGCACTGAAGCTTTCTTT. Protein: CASTPGSTEAFF.

For the CDR3, the DNA is TGCAGCGTTCAGGGGGCAGGGTTCACAGATACGCAGTATTTT. This sequence encodes CSVQGAGFTDTQYF. V and J are TRBV29-1 and TRBJ2-3, with 8 bases that match TRBD1. V lost 5 bases to trimming and J lost 2 bases; unmatched junction nucleotides: 6. CDR1 is SQVTM and CDR2 is ANQGSEA in the germline V gene. The CDR3 loop spans 14 amino acids.

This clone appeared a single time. This CDR3 reads CASSSTQAAYNSPLHF. The CDR3 nucleotides are TGTGCCAGCAGCTCGACACAGGCCGCCTATAATTCACCCCTCCACTTT. The chain is built from TRBV7-2 and TRBJ1-6; D is possibly TRBD1 (5 bases). In germline, CDR1 is SGHTA, CDR2 FQGNSA. This CDR3 is built from 16 residues. The V end was cut by 4 bases, the J end by 2 bases, with 12 bases between.